The entry below describes one TCR beta chain. The method was immunoSEQ multiplex PCR; TCRdb's version includes in-frame clones alone and lacks a portion of them. The sample yields about 440,000 clones, about 90% seen once. This sample stems from a study of blood T cell repertoires in COVID-19. At the level of the study: Acute and convalescent COVID-19 samples came from the United States, Italy and Spain.

The CDR3 is 13 residues long. Germline values: CDR1 SNHLY, CDR2 FYNNEI. Trimming removed 4 bases from V and 4 bases from J, with 10 bases in between. Sequenced material: PBMCs or T cells enriched from blood (not recorded which). The rearrangement joins TRBV2 to TRBJ1-1; weak D call: TRBD1 (5 bases). This receptor was obtained from a man aged 18 to 29 who had recovered from COVID-19. The chain's CDR3 is CASSARRGTEAFF. In nucleotides, the CDR3 is TGTGCCAGCAGTGCCCGTAGGGGCACTGAAGCTTTCTTT. The full variable domain, rest sourced from reference TRBV2 and TRBJ1-1, is EPEVTQTPSHQVTQMGQEVILRCVPISNHLYFYWYRQILGQKVEFLVSFYNNEISEKSEIFDDQFSVERPDGSNFTLKIRSTKLEDSAMYFCASSARRGTEAFFGQGTRLTVV.